Sequencing of this TCR beta chain was carried out in a study of T cell repertoires in cytomegalovirus infection. On the study more broadly: CMV infection plus the matching HLA type was flagged by public TCR beta signatures. Whole-study findings and limits: HLA-C-restricted CMV clonotypes gave the most frequent clonotype in two of eight donors. Pooled public TCR beta family frequency picked out CMV carriers with the relevant HLA.

With regard to this clonotype: The antigen is not known.

TCRdb processed the reads anew with MiXCR; each CDR3 protein has one entry. The table shows 250,000 to 350,000 distinct CDR3 sequences, with about 23% occurring only once. V gave up 8 bases and J gave up 5 bases, with 14 bases separating them. The CDR3 loop spans 13 amino acids. The sample was PBMCs. This chain joins TRBV12-3 or TRBV12-4 and TRBJ2-3; TRBD1 or TRBD2 may be the D gene (5 bases each). The clonotype was recovered from a human donor in good health (CMV status not recorded). Some clones in this sample may be carry-over from other donors' samples. The CDR3 nucleotides read TGTGCCAGCGGACAAATTCGGGGAGATACGCAGTATTTT. Translated: CASGQIRGDTQYF.